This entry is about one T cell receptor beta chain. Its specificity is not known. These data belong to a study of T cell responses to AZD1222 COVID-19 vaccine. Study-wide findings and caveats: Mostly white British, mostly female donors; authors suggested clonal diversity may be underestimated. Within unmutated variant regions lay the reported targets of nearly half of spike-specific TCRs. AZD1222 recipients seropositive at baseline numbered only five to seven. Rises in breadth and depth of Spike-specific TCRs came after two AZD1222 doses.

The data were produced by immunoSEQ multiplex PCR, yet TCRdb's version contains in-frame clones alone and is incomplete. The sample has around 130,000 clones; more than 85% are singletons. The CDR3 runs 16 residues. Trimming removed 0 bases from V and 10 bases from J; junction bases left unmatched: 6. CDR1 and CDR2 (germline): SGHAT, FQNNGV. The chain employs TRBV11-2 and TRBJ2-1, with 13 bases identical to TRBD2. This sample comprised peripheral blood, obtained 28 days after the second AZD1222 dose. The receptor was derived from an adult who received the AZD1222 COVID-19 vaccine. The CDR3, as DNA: TGTGCCAGCAGCTTAGATCTTACGACTAGCGGGGGGGAGCAGTTCTTC. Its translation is CASSLDLTTSGGEQFF.